This TCR beta chain was sequenced for a study of blood T cell repertoires in COVID-19. In the study overall: COVID-19 samples from acute and convalescent phases originated in the United States, Italy and Spain. PBMCs, B-cell-depleted T cells, or T cells were the source of the cDNA or gDNA that made up the material.

The table came from immunoSEQ multiplex PCR; TCRdb's copy has only in-frame clones and leaves some out. Of approximately 250,000 clones in the sample, around nine tenths were seen once. Germline-derived CDR1 and CDR2 are SGHAT and FQNNGV. The CDR3 is made up of 16 amino acids. Trimming took 5 bases from V and 2 from J, leaving 19 bases between them. Material for sequencing was peripheral blood. The TCR originated in a man in his forties with active or convalescent COVID-19. The genes are TRBV11-2 and TRBJ2-7, with D possibly being TRBD2 (6 bases). As DNA, the CDR3 is TGTGCCAGCAGCCCCCCGGGAGCGACTTTAACCTACGAGCAGTACTTC. The encoded protein is CASSPPGATLTYEQYF.